This T cell receptor (beta chain) was retrieved from a study of response to subunit inactivated influenza vaccine. Study-wide results and caveats: Authors suggested each seasonal influenza vaccination recruits few new T cells.

Concerning this clonotype itself: Its antigen is unidentified.

MiXCR was run by TCRdb on the RT-PCR reads, yielding one entry per CDR3 protein. The table lists about 310,000 distinct CDR3 sequences, over 20% of them singletons, with under 13% in the top ten. This clonotype originated in a man between 50 and 75 years old who received an inactivated influenza vaccine. The specimen comprised PBMCs from blood, sampled approximately 20 months after vaccination.

CDR3: CASSEYGSEQYF. For the CDR3, the DNA is TGTGCCAGCAGTGAGTATGGTTCCGAGCAGTACTTC. The V gene is TRBV25-1, the J gene TRBJ2-7; no clear D gene. V was trimmed by 3 bases and J by 6 bases, leaving 9 bases between them. Germline V lookup: CDR1 MGHDK, CDR2 SYGVNS. The CDR3 is 12 residues long.